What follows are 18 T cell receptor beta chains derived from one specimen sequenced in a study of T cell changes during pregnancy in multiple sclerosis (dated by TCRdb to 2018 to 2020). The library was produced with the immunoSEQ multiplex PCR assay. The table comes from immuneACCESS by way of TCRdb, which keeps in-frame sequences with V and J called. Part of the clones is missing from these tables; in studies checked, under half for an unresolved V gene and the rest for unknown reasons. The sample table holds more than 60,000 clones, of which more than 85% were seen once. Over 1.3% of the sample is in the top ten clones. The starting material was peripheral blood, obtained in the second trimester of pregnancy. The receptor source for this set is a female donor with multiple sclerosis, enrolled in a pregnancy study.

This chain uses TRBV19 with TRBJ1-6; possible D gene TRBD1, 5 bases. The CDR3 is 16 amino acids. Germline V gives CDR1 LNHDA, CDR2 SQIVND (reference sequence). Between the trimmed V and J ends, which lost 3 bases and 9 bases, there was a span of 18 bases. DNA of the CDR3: TGTGCCAGTAGTATTATGCCCCAGGGCGACATTTCACCCCTCCACTTT. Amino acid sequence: CASSIMPQGDISPLHF.

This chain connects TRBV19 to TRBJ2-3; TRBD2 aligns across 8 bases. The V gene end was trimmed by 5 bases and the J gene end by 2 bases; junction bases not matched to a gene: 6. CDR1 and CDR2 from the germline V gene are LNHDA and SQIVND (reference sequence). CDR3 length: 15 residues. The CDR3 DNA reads TGTGCCAGTAGTTTGGCGGGGGGTGCCACAGATACGCAGTATTTT. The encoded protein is CASSLAGGATDTQYF.

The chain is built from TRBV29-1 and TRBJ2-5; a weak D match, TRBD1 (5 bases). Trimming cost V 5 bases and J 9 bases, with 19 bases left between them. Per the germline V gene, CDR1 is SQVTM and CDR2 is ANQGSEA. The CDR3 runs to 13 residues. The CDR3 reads CSVLTYLGVAQYF. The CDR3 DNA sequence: TGCAGCGTTCTGACCTATTTAGGGGTGGCCCAGTACTTC. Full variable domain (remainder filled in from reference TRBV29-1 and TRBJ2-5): SAVISQKPSRDICQRGTSLTIQCQVDSQVTMMFWYRQQPGQSLTLIATANQGSEATYESGFVIDKFPISRPNLTFSTLTVSNMSPEDSSIYLCSVLTYLGVAQYFGPGTRLLVL.

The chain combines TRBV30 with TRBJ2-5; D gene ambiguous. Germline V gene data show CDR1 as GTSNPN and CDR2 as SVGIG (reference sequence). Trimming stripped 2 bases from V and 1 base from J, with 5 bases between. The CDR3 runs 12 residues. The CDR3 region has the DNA TGTGCCTGGAGTCCTACCCAAGAGACCCAGTACTTC. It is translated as CAWSPTQETQYF.

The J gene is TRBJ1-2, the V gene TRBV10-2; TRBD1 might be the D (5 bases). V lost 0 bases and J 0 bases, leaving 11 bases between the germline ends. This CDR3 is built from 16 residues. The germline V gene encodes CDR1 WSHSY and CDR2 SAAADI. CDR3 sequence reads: CASSESQGQANYGYTF. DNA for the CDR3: TGCGCCAGCAGTGAGTCGCAGGGTCAAGCTAACTATGGCTACACCTTC.

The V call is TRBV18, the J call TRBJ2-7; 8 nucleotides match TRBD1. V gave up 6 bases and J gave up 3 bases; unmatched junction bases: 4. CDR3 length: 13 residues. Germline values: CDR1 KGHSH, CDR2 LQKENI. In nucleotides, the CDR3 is TGTGCCAGCTCCCAGGGGGCTGACTACGAGCAGTACTTC. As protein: CASSQGADYEQYF.

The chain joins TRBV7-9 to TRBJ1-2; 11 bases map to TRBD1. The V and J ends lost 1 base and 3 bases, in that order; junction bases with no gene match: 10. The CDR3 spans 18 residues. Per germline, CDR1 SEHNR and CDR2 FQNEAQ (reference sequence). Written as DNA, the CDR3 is TGTGCCAGCAGCTTAGGAAGAGGACAGGGGGCATTCGACTATGGCTACACCTTC. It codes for CASSLGRGQGAFDYGYTF.

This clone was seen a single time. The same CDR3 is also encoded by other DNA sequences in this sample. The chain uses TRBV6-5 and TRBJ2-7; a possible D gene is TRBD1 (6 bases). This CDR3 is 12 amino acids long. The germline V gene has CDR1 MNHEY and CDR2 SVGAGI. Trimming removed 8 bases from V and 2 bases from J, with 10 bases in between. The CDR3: CASRTGTYEQYF. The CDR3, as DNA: TGTGCCAGCCGTACAGGGACCTACGAGCAGTACTTC.

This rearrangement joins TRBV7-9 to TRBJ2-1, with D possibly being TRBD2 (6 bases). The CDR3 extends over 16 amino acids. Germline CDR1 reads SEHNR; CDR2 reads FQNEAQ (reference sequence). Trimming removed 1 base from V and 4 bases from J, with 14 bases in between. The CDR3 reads CASSLGSAGLYNEQFF. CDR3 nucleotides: TGTGCCAGCAGCTTAGGTTCCGCGGGGTTGTACAATGAGCAGTTCTTC. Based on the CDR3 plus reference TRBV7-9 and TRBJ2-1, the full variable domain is DTGVSQNPRHKITKRGQNVTFRCDPISEHNRLYWYRQTLGQGPEFLTYFQNEAQLEKSRLLSDRFSAERPKGSFSTLEIQRTEQGDSAMYLCASSLGSAGLYNEQFFGPGTRLTVL.

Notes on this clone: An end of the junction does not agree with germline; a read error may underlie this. This chain's CDR3 is CASQKGTGQEAQYF. The CDR3 DNA reads as TGTGCCAGCCAAAAGGGGACAGGACAAGAGGCCCAGTACTTC. The J gene is TRBJ2-5, the V gene TRBV2, with 8 bases matching TRBD1. The CDR3 has 14 amino acids. Germline V CDR1 and CDR2: SNHLY, FYNNEI.

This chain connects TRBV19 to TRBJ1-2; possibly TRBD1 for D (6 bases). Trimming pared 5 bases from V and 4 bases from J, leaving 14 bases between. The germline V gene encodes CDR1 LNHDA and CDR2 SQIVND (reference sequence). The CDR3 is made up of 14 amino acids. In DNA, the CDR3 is TGTGCCAGTAGTGATGAACAGGGTCCCTATGGCTACACCTTC. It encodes CASSDEQGPYGYTF.

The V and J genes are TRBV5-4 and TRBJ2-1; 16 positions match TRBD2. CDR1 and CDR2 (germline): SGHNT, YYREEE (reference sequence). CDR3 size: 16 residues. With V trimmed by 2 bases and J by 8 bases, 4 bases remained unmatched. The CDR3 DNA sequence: TGTGCCAGCAGCTTAACGGGACTAGCGGGAGGGGATGAGCAGTTCTTC. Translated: CASSLTGLAGGDEQFF.

CDR3 residues: CASSLLAGYTDTQYF. CDR3 DNA sequence: TGTGCCAGCAGTTTACTAGCGGGGTACACAGATACGCAGTATTTT. This rearrangement joins TRBV27 to TRBJ2-3; 9 positions agree with TRBD2. CDR3 length: 15 amino acids. V was clipped by 2 bases and J by 2 bases; unmatched bases: 2. Germline assignment: CDR1 MNHEY and CDR2 SMNVEV (reference sequence).

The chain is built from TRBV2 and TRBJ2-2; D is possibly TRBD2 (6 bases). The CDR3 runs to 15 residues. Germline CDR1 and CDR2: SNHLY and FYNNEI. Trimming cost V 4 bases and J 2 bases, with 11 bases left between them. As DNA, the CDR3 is TGTGCCAGCAGTGGGCAGGGACTTAACACCGGGGAGCTGTTTTTT. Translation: CASSGQGLNTGELFF.

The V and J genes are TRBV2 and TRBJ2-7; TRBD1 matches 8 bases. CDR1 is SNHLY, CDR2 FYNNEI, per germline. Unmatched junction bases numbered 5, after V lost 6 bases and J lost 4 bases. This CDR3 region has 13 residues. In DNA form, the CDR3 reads TGTGCCAGCAGGGAGGACAGGGTGTACGAGCAGTACTTC. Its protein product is CASREDRVYEQYF.

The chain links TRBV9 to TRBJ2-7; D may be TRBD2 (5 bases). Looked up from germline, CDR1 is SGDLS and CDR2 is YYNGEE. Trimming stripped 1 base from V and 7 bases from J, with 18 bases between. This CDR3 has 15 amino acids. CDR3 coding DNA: TGTGCCAGCAGCGTAAGGACCGCGGGCACGGGGGAGCAGTACTTC. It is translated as CASSVRTAGTGEQYF.

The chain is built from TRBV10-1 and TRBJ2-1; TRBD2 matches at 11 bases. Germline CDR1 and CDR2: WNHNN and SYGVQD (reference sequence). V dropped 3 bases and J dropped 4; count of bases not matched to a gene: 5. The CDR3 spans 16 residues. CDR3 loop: CASSETSGSPYNEQFF. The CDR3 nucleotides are TGCGCCAGCAGTGAAACTAGCGGGAGCCCTTACAATGAGCAGTTCTTC.

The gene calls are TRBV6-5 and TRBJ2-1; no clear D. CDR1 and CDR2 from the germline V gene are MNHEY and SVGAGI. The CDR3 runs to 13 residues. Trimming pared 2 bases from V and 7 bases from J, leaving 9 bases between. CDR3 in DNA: TGTGCCAGCAGTTACGGGCCCCTAAATGAGCAGTTCTTC. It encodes CASSYGPLNEQFF.